A single sample gave rise to the 5 T cell receptor beta chains below, sequenced in a study of T cells in Graves' hyperthyroidism and ophthalmopathy. The investigators amplified TCR beta CDR3 regions from RNA transcripts. TCR CDR3 underwent first-round RT-PCR with the HTBI primer set. TCRdb processed the multiplex PCR reads anew with MiXCR; each CDR3 protein has one entry. The sample includes 360,000 or so distinct CDR3 sequences, 12% to 15% seen only once; the top ten take roughly 19%. Sequencing was performed on blood. The receptors here all came from a woman aged 60-70 years with Graves' ophthalmopathy.

The table lists this clonotype with many counts. The V call is TRBV28, the J call TRBJ2-5; D is ambiguous. Germline CDR1 and CDR2: MDHEN and SYDVKM. The CDR3 consists of 16 residues. Trimming removed 4 bases at V and 5 bases at J, with 20 bases between. This CDR3 reads CASSSGSSPGSETQYF. As DNA, the CDR3 is TGTGCCAGCAGTTCTGGATCCTCCCCCGGTTCCGAGACCCAGTACTTC. Drawing the rest from reference TRBV28 and TRBJ2-5, the complete variable domain is DVKVTQSSRYLVKRTGEKVFLECVQDMDHENMFWYRQDPGLGLRLIYFSYDVKMKEKGDIPEGYSVSREKKERFSLILESASTNQTSMYLCASSSGSSPGSETQYFGPGTRLLVL.

This clonotype was recorded at least ten times. This chain joins TRBV5-1 and TRBJ2-5; 12 bases are shared with TRBD2. Germline-derived CDR1 and CDR2 are SGHRS and YFSETQ. With V trimmed by 0 bases and J by 6 bases, 9 bases remained unmatched. The CDR3 length is 17 residues. The CDR3: CASSLVLTSGSSQTQYF. The CDR3 DNA reads TGCGCCAGCAGCTTGGTTTTGACTAGCGGGAGCTCACAGACCCAGTACTTC.

With regard to this clonotype: This may be a read error: a much more frequent sequence differs by one nucleotide. The rearrangement links TRBV6-2 or TRBV6-3 to TRBJ2-7; possible D gene TRBD1, 6 bases. Between the trimmed V and J ends, which lost 9 bases and 1 base, there was a span of 16 bases. CDR1 and CDR2 (germline): MNHEY, SVGEGT. CDR3 length: 14 amino acids. CDR3 amino acids: CASSLTGLSYEQYF. DNA for the CDR3: TGTGCCAGTAGCCTGACAGGTCTTTCCTACGAGCAGTACTTC.

V gene TRBV4-1 combines with J gene TRBJ2-1, with TRBD2 matching 11 bases. The CDR3 loop spans 16 amino acids. CDR1 MGHRA and CDR2 YSYEKL come from the germline V gene. V trimming: 0 bases; J trimming: 7 bases; junction bases outside the gene matches: 5. CDR3 residues: CASSQDPLAGGNEQFF. CDR3 DNA sequence: TGCGCCAGCAGCCAAGACCCCCTAGCGGGAGGTAATGAGCAGTTCTTC.

This clonotype occurred many times. The chain joins TRBV18 to TRBJ2-7; 7 nucleotides line up with TRBD1. Germline V gives CDR1 KGHSH, CDR2 LQKENI. The CDR3 runs to 14 residues. J lost 6 bases, V lost 5 bases, and 10 bases had no gene match. CDR3 protein: CASSLTDREVEQYF. CDR3 DNA: TGTGCCAGCTCATTGACAGACAGGGAAGTCGAGCAGTACTTC. Supplemented by reference TRBV18 and TRBJ2-7, the full variable domain reads NAGVMQNPRHLVRRRGQEARLRCSPMKGHSHVYWYRQLPEEGLKFMVYLQKENIIDESGMPKERFSAEFPKEGPSILRIQQVVRGDSAAYFCASSLTDREVEQYFGPGTRLTVT.